This TCR beta chain was retrieved from a study of T cell responses to AZD1222 COVID-19 vaccine. Comment on this clone: Its antigen remains unidentified.

Repertoires were generated with immunoSEQ multiplex PCR, while TCRdb's copy carries only in-frame clones and drops some. The sample lists more than 80,000 clones; about nine tenths were seen once. With 5 bases removed from V and 1 base from J, the gap between germline ends came to 15 bases. Germline-derived CDR1 and CDR2 are LNHDA and SQIVND (reference sequence). This CDR3 contains 16 residues. General study points: In all cases, repertoires were sampled only after the peak T cell response. Spike-specific TCR breadth and depth went up after people got two AZD1222 doses. CD4 TCRs linked to vaccination spanned spike, dominating at 160-218 and 743-854.

Here the sequenced sample was peripheral blood, taken on day 0 of AZD1222 vaccination. This receptor was taken from an adult in good health. The rearrangement uses TRBV19 and TRBJ2-1, with D perhaps matching TRBD2 (6 bases). The CDR3 DNA sequence: TGTGCCAGTAGTGATCCCGGGACTTTTTCCTACAATGAGCAGTTCTTC. The encoded protein is CASSDPGTFSYNEQFF.